This T cell receptor (beta chain) appears in the sequencing data of a study of T cell responses to AZD1222 COVID-19 vaccine. General observations from the study: The donor cohort was predominantly white British with a female majority, and clonal diversity may have been underestimated.

The CDR3 has 14 amino acids. V was cut by 0 bases and J by 8 bases, with 11 bases left in between. Germline loops: CDR1 SGHDT, CDR2 YYEEEE. On this clone itself: What it binds is not known.

Assay used: immunoSEQ multiplex PCR; TCRdb lists only in-frame clones, some missing. The sample includes 95,000 to 150,000 clones, roughly 87% of them seen just once. The sequence derives from an adult in good health. This specimen was peripheral blood, taken on day 0 of AZD1222 vaccination. This chain uses TRBV5-6 with TRBJ1-4; the D is unclear. CDR3 in DNA: TGTGCCAGCAGCTTGGGCGGGGTGCGAGAAAAACTGTTTTTT. Encoded protein: CASSLGGVREKLFF.